A selection of T cell receptor beta chains follows, all from one sample in a study of cytomegalovirus exposure and HLA in healthy donors. Clones were read by immunoSEQ multiplex PCR, and TCRdb kept only the in-frame ones, dropping some. The repertoire has about 56,000 clones, about 92% of them found once; the top ten carry 1.1%. Sequencing used PBMCs. The receptors were sampled from a man in his late teens or twenties in good health and CMV-seronegative. Each CDR3 is given with its conserved first and last residue. A D gene is named only where the DNA matches it firmly. Rows may omit the clone size; those that give it use once, few, many or a size class.

TRBJ2-3 | TRBV5-4 | TRBD2 | NA | CASSLPEGRARNTQYF | TGTGCCAGCAGCCTCCCGGAAGGGAGGGCCCGAAATACGCAGTATTTT
TRBJ1-2 | TRBV25-1 | NA | once | CAFQEGGSDGYTF | TGTGCCTTCCAAGAGGGGGGGAGTGATGGCTACACCTTC
TRBJ2-5 | TRBV6-1 | TRBD2 | once | CASSEAWGLAETQYF | TGTGCCAGCAGTGAAGCATGGGGACTAGCGGAGACCCAGTACTTC
TRBJ2-5 | TRBV7-7 | NA | NA | CASSLIASRETQYF | TGTGCTAGCAGCTTAATCGCTAGCAGAGAGACCCAGTACTTC
TRBJ2-5 | TRBV7-9 | NA | NA | CASSAAGQTQETQYF | TGTGCCAGCAGCGCTGCCGGACAGACCCAAGAGACCCAGTACTTC
TRBJ1-1 | TRBV27 | NA | NA | CASSFGQPGALTEAFF | TGTGCCAGCAGTTTCGGCCAGCCTGGGGCACTCACTGAAGCTTTCTTT
TRBJ2-1 | TRBV18 | TRBD1 | NA | CAAWPHQGARQFF | TGTGCCGCATGGCCACATCAGGGGGCTCGGCAGTTCTTC
TRBJ1-2 | TRBV27 | NA | NA | CASSPGQAGYTF | TGTGCCAGCAGCCCGGGACAAGCAGGCTACACCTTC
TRBJ2-5 | TRBV7-9 | TRBD1 | NA | CASSKDRVQETQYF | TGTGCCAGCAGCAAAGACAGGGTCCAAGAGACCCAGTACTTC
TRBJ2-1 | TRBV6-5 | NA | NA | CASNPFPSSYNEQFF | TGTGCCAGCAACCCCTTCCCGAGCTCCTACAATGAGCAGTTCTTC
TRBJ1-4 | TRBV19 | TRBD1 | NA | CASSIGDRDNEKLFF | TGTGCCAGTAGTATCGGGGACAGGGATAATGAAAAACTGTTTTTT
TRBJ1-6 | TRBV5-6 | TRBD1 | once | CASSRKRGGGSPLHF | TGTGCCAGCAGCCGAAAGAGAGGGGGCGGATCACCCCTCCACTTT
TRBJ2-2 | TRBV9 | TRBD1 | NA | CASRTGGNTGELFF | TGTGCCAGCCGCACAGGGGGGAACACCGGGGAGCTGTTTTTT
TRBJ1-1 | TRBV6-5 | NA | NA | CASSYSRAGAEAFF | TGTGCCAGCAGTTACTCACGTGCGGGGGCTGAAGCTTTCTTT
TRBJ2-3 | TRBV5-1 | NA | NA | CASSLGDTSTDTQYF | TGCGCCAGCAGCCTAGGGGACACAAGCACAGATACGCAGTATTTT
TRBJ2-5 | TRBV11-3 | NA | once | CASSPRATGETQYF | TGTGCCAGCAGCCCTCGGGCCACGGGGGAGACCCAGTACTTC
TRBJ1-1 | TRBV6-5 | NA | NA | CASSYSQGNTEAFF | TGTGCCAGCAGTTACTCACAGGGGAACACTGAAGCTTTCTTT
TRBJ2-3 | TRBV4-1 | TRBD1 | NA | CASSQAGTGGSKYF | TGCGCCAGCAGCCAAGCCGGGACAGGGGGCTCGAAGTATTTT
TRBJ2-7 | TRBV2 | NA | NA | CASSSAPRQATYEQYF | TGTGCCAGCAGTTCCGCCCCCAGACAGGCCACCTACGAGCAGTACTTC
TRBJ2-1 | TRBV7-3 | NA | NA | CASSLPRGSYNEQFF | TGTGCCAGCAGCCTCCCCAGGGGTTCCTACAATGAGCAGTTCTTC
TRBJ2-1 | TRBV4-1 | TRBD2 | NA | CASSQGLAGAYNEQFF | TGCGCCAGCAGCCAAGGCCTAGCGGGAGCCTACAATGAGCAGTTCTTC
TRBJ2-5 | TRBV6-5 | TRBD2 | NA | CASIGGAGETQYF | TGTGCCAGCATCGGGGGGGCTGGAGAGACCCAGTACTTC
TRBJ1-2 | TRBV19 | NA | NA | CASSIEYTYTF | TGTGCCAGTAGTATAGAGTACACCTACACCTTC
TRBJ1-1 | TRBV7-2 | NA | NA | CASSSQGANTEAFF | TGTGCCAGCAGCTCACAGGGAGCAAACACTGAAGCTTTCTTT
TRBJ1-2 | TRBV5-6 | TRBD1 | NA | CASSPGQGGNYGYTF | TGTGCCAGCAGCCCGGGACAGGGAGGGAACTATGGCTACACCTTC
TRBJ2-2 | TRBV27 | NA | NA | CASTLTGLPGELFF | TGTGCCAGCACCCTTACAGGGTTGCCCGGGGAGCTGTTTTTT
TRBJ2-7 | TRBV28 | NA | NA | CASRIQGLGEQYF | TGTGCCAGCAGGATACAGGGTCTCGGCGAGCAGTACTTC
TRBJ2-1 | TRBV4-1 | NA | NA | CASSQDVRGEQFF | TGCGCCAGCAGCCAAGATGTCCGCGGGGAGCAGTTCTTC
TRBJ2-7 | TRBV2 | TRBD2 | NA | CASRAGTSLFSYEQYF | TGTGCCAGCAGAGCCGGGACTAGTCTCTTCTCCTACGAGCAGTACTTC
TRBJ1-5 | TRBV28 | NA | NA | CASSLSEISNQPQHF | TGTGCCAGCAGTTTATCCGAGATTAGCAATCAGCCCCAGCATTTT
TRBJ1-1 | TRBV28 | TRBD1 | NA | CASSGDRVMSEAFF | TGTGCCAGCAGTGGAGACAGGGTTATGTCTGAAGCTTTCTTT
TRBJ1-1 | TRBV19 | NA | NA | CASSTTGSAEAFF | TGTGCCAGTAGTACTACAGGGTCGGCTGAAGCTTTCTTT
TRBJ2-3 | TRBV27 | TRBD2 | NA | CASSLNTGGLTDTQYF | TGTGCCAGCAGTTTAAACACGGGAGGACTCACAGATACGCAGTATTTT
TRBJ2-1 | TRBV7-9 | TRBD2 | NA | CASSLRTSGDEQFF | TGTGCCAGCAGCCTACGGACTAGCGGAGACGAGCAGTTCTTC
TRBJ2-3 | TRBV19 | TRBD2 | NA | CASSDPGLADSTDTQYF | TGTGCCAGTAGTGACCCGGGACTAGCGGATAGCACAGATACGCAGTATTTT
TRBJ2-1 | TRBV4-3 | NA | once | CASSQDSGDNEQFF | TGCGCCAGCAGCCAAGATAGTGGAGACAATGAGCAGTTCTTC
TRBJ2-7 | TRBV9 | NA | NA | CASSVDTGIYEQYF | TGTGCCAGCAGCGTAGATACCGGGATCTACGAGCAGTACTTC
TRBJ1-5 | TRBV4-1 | NA | NA | CASSQGQGYNQPQHF | TGCGCCAGCAGCCAGGGCCAGGGGTATAATCAGCCCCAGCATTTT
TRBJ1-1 | TRBV27 | NA | NA | CASSLTHSALRCFF | TGTGCCAGCAGCCTAACTCACAGTGCCCTAAGGTGCTTCTTT
TRBJ2-7 | TRBV29-1 | NA | NA | CSVVLRGAQDEQYF | TGCAGCGTTGTTTTAAGGGGCGCCCAGGACGAGCAGTACTTC
TRBJ2-7 | TRBV5-1 | NA | NA | CASSARGYEQYF | TGCGCCAGCAGCGCCCGGGGCTACGAGCAGTACTTC
TRBJ2-5 | TRBV7-2 | TRBD2 | NA | CASSLGVIAGADGTQYF | TGTGCCAGCAGCTTAGGTGTTATAGCGGGAGCGGATGGGACCCAGTACTTC
TRBJ1-3 | TRBV9 | NA | NA | CASSQTFAGNTIYF | TGTGCCAGCAGCCAAACTTTCGCCGGAAACACCATATATTTT
TRBJ2-3 | TRBV7-9 | TRBD2 | NA | CASSLAPLADSTDTQYF | TGTGCCAGCAGCTTAGCCCCTCTAGCGGACAGCACAGATACGCAGTATTTT
TRBJ1-1 | TRBV20-1 | NA | NA | CSATGLTEAFF | TGCAGTGCTACAGGGTTGACTGAAGCTTTCTTT
TRBJ2-1 | TRBV27 | TRBD2 | NA | CASSPLAGVHEQFF | TGTGCCAGCAGTCCATTGGCGGGAGTACATGAGCAGTTCTTC
TRBJ2-7 | TRBV5-1 | NA | NA | CASSLRGGEQYF | TGCGCCAGCAGCTTGAGGGGTGGGGAGCAGTACTTC
TRBJ2-1 | TRBV28 | TRBD1 | NA | CASSSGGPTYNEQFF | TGTGCCAGCAGTTCAGGGGGCCCGACCTACAATGAGCAGTTCTTC
TRBJ1-1 | TRBV5-6 | NA | NA | CASSLDRGSTEAFF | TGTGCCAGCAGCTTGGATCGAGGGAGCACTGAAGCTTTCTTT
TRBJ1-2 | TRBV18 | TRBD1 | once | CASSPGTDGANYGYTF | TGTGCCAGCTCACCAGGGACAGATGGGGCTAACTATGGCTACACCTTC
TRBJ2-7 | TRBV5-4 | TRBD1 | NA | CASSPPGQGANEQYF | TGTGCCAGCAGCCCGCCCGGGCAGGGGGCGAACGAGCAGTACTTC
TRBJ2-5 | TRBV27 | NA | NA | CASSKETQYF | TGTGCCAGCAGCAAAGAGACCCAGTACTTC
TRBJ2-3 | TRBV7-2 | TRBD2 | NA | CASSFTFGREYF | TGTGCCAGCAGCTTTACCTTCGGGAGGGAGTATTTT